Listed below are T cell receptor beta chains from one sample, sequenced in a study of blood T cell repertoires in COVID-19. Only in-frame clones appear in the TCRdb table, and some are missing; sequencing was by immunoSEQ multiplex PCR. The table lists under 200,000 clones, around 85% of them singletons. The sequencing sample was made of peripheral blood. The receptors here all came from a man in his 60s with COVID-19, enrolled during active disease. Both conserved end residues are part of each CDR3. D genes are given only for firm matches. Size values are once, few and many counts, or a class for expanded clones, and some rows have none.

v_call	d_call	j_call	cdr3_length	clone_size	cdr3_nt	cdr3_aa
TRBV6-6	NA	TRBJ1-1	13	NA	TGTGCCAGCAGTCCGACCTGGGCGAGTGAAGCTTTCTTT	CASSPTWASEAFF
TRBV9	TRBD2	TRBJ2-1	16	NA	TGTGCCAGCAGCGTCCGGACGGGAGGGGAATCCAATGAGCAGTTCTTC	CASSVRTGGESNEQFF
TRBV10-3	TRBD1	TRBJ2-7	12	NA	TGTGCCATACAGGGGTTTAACTACGAGCAGTACTTC	CAIQGFNYEQYF
TRBV7-2	NA	TRBJ2-1	17	NA	TGTGCCAGCAGCTTAGTGGAGAGGAGGAGCCCCTACAATGAGCAGTTCTTC	CASSLVERRSPYNEQFF
TRBV30	TRBD1	TRBJ1-5	14	once	TGTGCCTGGGACAGGGGTCAAGGAGGGCAGCCCCAGCATTTT	CAWDRGQGGQPQHF
TRBV28	NA	TRBJ2-7	14	few	TGTGCCAGCAGGATTCCGGGACAAACTTACGAGCAGTACTTC	CASRIPGQTYEQYF
TRBV19	NA	TRBJ1-1	16	NA	TGTGCCAGTAGTATAGTTGGGCGGGGAAAGAACACTGAAGCTTTCTTT	CASSIVGRGKNTEAFF
TRBV28	NA	TRBJ1-3	13	NA	TGTGCCAGCCGTACAGGGTATGGAAACACCATATATTTT	CASRTGYGNTIYF
TRBV3-1/TRBV3-2	NA	TRBJ2-7	15	NA	TGTGCCAGCAGCCAAGCGACGCACCCGACGGGGGAGCAGTATTTC	CASSQATHPTGEQYF
TRBV7-9	TRBD2	TRBJ2-1	16	NA	TGTGCCAGCAGCCCCAGGACTAGCGGGAGTTTGGATGAGCAGTTCTTC	CASSPRTSGSLDEQFF
TRBV27	TRBD1	TRBJ1-6	15	NA	TGTGCCAGCAGTCCCATGGACAGGGTACGCTCACCCCTCCACTTT	CASSPMDRVRSPLHF
TRBV3-1/TRBV3-2	TRBD1	TRBJ1-5	13	NA	TGTGCCAGCAGCCAGGACAGGGATCAGCCCCAGCATTTT	CASSQDRDQPQHF
TRBV25-1	NA	TRBJ1-1	15	NA	TGTGCCAGCAGTGAATTAAGGGCCGGGGGCACTGAAGCTTTCTTT	CASSELRAGGTEAFF
TRBV7-2	TRBD1	TRBJ1-2	15	few	TGTGCCAGCAGCTTAGACGCCAGGGGGGAGGATGGCTACACCTTC	CASSLDARGEDGYTF
TRBV18	TRBD1	TRBJ1-2	14	NA	TGTGCCAGCTCGCAACCACAGGGGGCCAGTGGCTACACCTTC	CASSQPQGASGYTF
TRBV5-8	NA	TRBJ2-5	16	NA	TGTGCCAGCAGCTTCGCCGGGACGCCGGAGGGGGAGACCCAGTACTTC	CASSFAGTPEGETQYF
TRBV10-3	NA	TRBJ1-5	13	NA	TGTGCCATCAGAGGGGCCCCTCATCAGCCCCAGCATTTT	CAIRGAPHQPQHF
TRBV27	TRBD2	TRBJ2-7	15	NA	TGTGCCAGCAGTCTGGGACTAGCGGGAGTTACCGAGCAGTACTTC	CASSLGLAGVTEQYF
TRBV10-2	TRBD1	TRBJ1-6	15	NA	TGCGCCAGCAGTGATCCCGGGACAGTTGGTTCACCCCTCCACTTT	CASSDPGTVGSPLHF
TRBV5-1	NA	TRBJ1-4	15	few	TGCGCCAGCAGCTACCTGGGGGGGATGGATGAAAAACTGTTTTTT	CASSYLGGMDEKLFF
TRBV30	NA	TRBJ2-7	12	few	TGTGCCTGGAGTTGGGGCAGCTACGAGCAGTACTTC	CAWSWGSYEQYF
TRBV10-3	NA	TRBJ1-2	13	NA	TGTGCCATCAACCTCGACAGCGCCTATGGCTACACCTTC	CAINLDSAYGYTF
TRBV7-9	NA	TRBJ1-1	15	NA	TGTGCCAGCAGCCTTGATGGGTTCGGGTACACTGAAGCTTTCTTT	CASSLDGFGYTEAFF
TRBV20-1	TRBD2	TRBJ2-3	16	NA	TGCAGTGCTAGTAGTCCGGGAGGGGGGAGCACAGATACGCAGTATTTT	CSASSPGGGSTDTQYF
TRBV29-1	TRBD1	TRBJ2-3	15	NA	TGCAGCGTCCAGGACAGGGGGCGGCCCACAGATACGCAGTATTTT	CSVQDRGRPTDTQYF
TRBV6-4	TRBD1	TRBJ2-1	15	NA	TGTGCCAGCAGTGTTGAGGGACAGCCCTACAATGAGCAGTTCTTC	CASSVEGQPYNEQFF
TRBV7-6	NA	TRBJ2-7	14	NA	TGTGCCAGCAGCTCGGGGACATTGACCTACGAGCAGTACTTC	CASSSGTLTYEQYF
TRBV3-1/TRBV3-2	TRBD1	TRBJ1-4	21	NA	TGTGCCAGCAGCCAAGATTACGGGGACAGGGGAAGGAGATCAACTAATGAAAAACTGTTTTTT	CASSQDYGDRGRRSTNEKLFF
TRBV29-1	TRBD2	TRBJ2-1	16	once	TGCAGCGTCCCTACTAGCGGGAGGGCCCTCTACAATGAGCAGTTCTTC	CSVPTSGRALYNEQFF
TRBV30	NA	TRBJ1-1	13	NA	TGTGCCTGGAGTGTGGGCTGGAACACTGAAGCTTTCTTT	CAWSVGWNTEAFF
TRBV7-8	NA	TRBJ1-4	16	NA	TGTGCCAGCAGCTCGACAGTGGTCTCTTCTAATGAAAAACTGTTTTTT	CASSSTVVSSNEKLFF
TRBV6-1	NA	TRBJ1-3	16	NA	TGTGCCAGCAGTGAAGTAGGAGCTTACTCTGGAAACACCATATATTTT	CASSEVGAYSGNTIYF
TRBV11-2	NA	TRBJ2-3	13	NA	TGTGCCAGCAGCCCAGGGAGCACAGATACGCAGTATTTT	CASSPGSTDTQYF
TRBV7-9	NA	TRBJ2-1	14	NA	TGTGCCAGCAGCCTACTTACTTCCTACAATGAGCAGTTCTTC	CASSLLTSYNEQFF
TRBV7-2	NA	TRBJ1-6	17	once	TGTGCCAGCAGCCCAACCAGGCGACAGGCTTTAGGTTCACCCCTCCACTTT	CASSPTRRQALGSPLHF
TRBV6-2/TRBV6-3	NA	TRBJ2-2	13	NA	TGTGCCAGCAGCCTACAGCACACCGGGGAGCTGTTTTTT	CASSLQHTGELFF
TRBV18	NA	TRBJ1-2	17	once	TGTGCCAGCTCACCAGGCTACCAGGCAGGGGCGTCCTATGGCTACACCTTC	CASSPGYQAGASYGYTF
TRBV12-5	NA	TRBJ1-5	17	few	TGTGCTAGTGGTTTGGTATCGTCCTTGGCAGGGCCGGCGCCCCAGCATTTT	CASGLVSSLAGPAPQHF
TRBV6-5	NA	TRBJ2-2	14	NA	TGTGCCAGCAGGCGCCGGGGAGATCGACGGGAGCTGTTTTTT	CASRRRGDRRELFF
TRBV19	NA	TRBJ2-2	15	NA	TGTGCCACACACCCTGACAGGCCGAACACCGGGGAGCTGTTTTTT	CATHPDRPNTGELFF
TRBV10-3	TRBD1	TRBJ1-1	15	NA	TGTGCCATCCGGGACAGGGGGCTTCGGGACACTGAAGCTTTCTTT	CAIRDRGLRDTEAFF
TRBV18	TRBD1	TRBJ1-6	14	NA	TGTGCCAGCTCAAGGGGACAGGGGGAATCACCCCTCCACTTT	CASSRGQGESPLHF
TRBV19	NA	TRBJ2-5	12	once	TGTGCCAGTAGTATTAGGGGGGAGACCCAGTACTTC	CASSIRGETQYF
TRBV6-6	NA	TRBJ1-6	14	NA	TGTGCCAGCAGTTACGCGCCGGGGAGTTCACCCCTCCACTTT	CASSYAPGSSPLHF
TRBV4-1	TRBD1	TRBJ2-7	16	few	TGCGCCAGCAGCCAAGATCTAGGAAGGGGGCGTTACGAGCAGTACTTC	CASSQDLGRGRYEQYF
TRBV6-5	NA	TRBJ2-7	13	NA	TGTGCCAGCAGGCACAGGTTCTCCTACGAGCAGTACTTC	CASRHRFSYEQYF
TRBV28	TRBD1	TRBJ1-4	14	NA	TGTGCCAGCAGTACGGGACAGCGAGTAGAAAAACTGTTTTTT	CASSTGQRVEKLFF
TRBV24-1	TRBD2	TRBJ2-3	16	NA	TGTGCCACCAGTGATCAAAGCGGGATTCGGTCAGATACGCAGTATTTT	CATSDQSGIRSDTQYF
TRBV6-2/TRBV6-3	NA	TRBJ1-4	14	NA	TGTGCCAGCAGCTCCGACGGGTTTGAGGAAAAACTGTTTTTT	CASSSDGFEEKLFF
TRBV29-1	TRBD2	TRBJ2-3	15	once	TGCAGCGTTTCTACCGGGACTACTAGCACAGATACGCAGTATTTT	CSVSTGTTSTDTQYF
TRBV27	TRBD1	TRBJ1-2	15	NA	TGTGCCAGCAGTACCCGACAGGGGGTGTACTATGGCTACACCTTC	CASSTRQGVYYGYTF
TRBV11-2	TRBD1	TRBJ1-1	17	NA	TGTGCCAGCAGCCCCCGGGACAGGGGGCCGATCCACACTGAAGCTTTCTTT	CASSPRDRGPIHTEAFF
TRBV6-6	TRBD1	TRBJ1-1	17	NA	TGTGCCAGCAGTCTCCGTGCATTAGGGACAGCGAACACTGAAGCTTTCTTT	CASSLRALGTANTEAFF
TRBV2	NA	TRBJ2-2	16	NA	TGTGCCAGCAAGCCCTCGTTAGGGGTTAACACCGGGGAGCTGTTTTTT	CASKPSLGVNTGELFF
TRBV2	NA	TRBJ1-5	16	once	TGTGCCAGCAGTGAATGGGGGGGAGAGGGAGGAAAGCCCCAGCATTTT	CASSEWGGEGGKPQHF
TRBV7-7	TRBD1	TRBJ1-3	15	NA	TGTGCCAGCAGCTCCGGGACAGGGGCTGGAAACACCATATATTTT	CASSSGTGAGNTIYF
TRBV5-1	NA	TRBJ2-1	12	NA	TGCGCCAGCAGCTTGGAGGGAGTGGAGCAGTTCTTC	CASSLEGVEQFF